The 31 T cell receptor beta chains given below trace back to one sample, sequenced in a study of blood T cell repertoires in COVID-19. Sequencing used immunoSEQ multiplex PCR; TCRdb keeps in-frame clones, though not all of them. The data show approximately 190,000 clones, 84% seen once. The sample comprised PBMCs or T cells enriched from blood (not recorded which). These receptors all come from a woman between 25 and 40 years old who had been exposed to COVID-19.

V and J are TRBV6-5 and TRBJ2-1; 7 bases align to TRBD2. J lost 7 bases, V lost 7 bases, and 13 bases had no gene match. This CDR3 is 15 amino acids long. Per the germline V gene, CDR1 is MNHEY and CDR2 is SVGAGI. This CDR3 reads CASTWGGVLRNEQFF. The CDR3 DNA reads TGTGCCAGCACCTGGGGGGGGGTGCTCCGGAATGAGCAGTTCTTC.

In its sample, this clone was seen once. The chain combines TRBV5-1 with TRBJ2-3, with D maybe TRBD1 (6 bases). Germline V gene lookup returns CDR1 SGHRS and CDR2 YFSETQ. The CDR3 contains 16 residues. Trimming left V 2 bases short and J 2 bases short, with 15 bases between. CDR3 in DNA: TGCGCCAGCAGCTTAGTATCCGGGACAAACACAGATACGCAGTATTTT. Its protein is CASSLVSGTNTDTQYF. The whole variable domain, filled in from reference TRBV5-1 and TRBJ2-3, reads KAGVTQTPRYLIKTRGQQVTLSCSPISGHRSVSWYQQTPGQGLQFLFEYFSETQRNKGNFPGRFSGRQFSNSRSEMNVSTLELGDSALYLCASSLVSGTNTDTQYFGPGTRLTVL.

J is TRBJ1-1 and V is TRBV4-2, with 9 bases aligning to TRBD1. The CDR3 spans 16 residues. Germline CDR1 and CDR2: LGHNA and YNFKEQ. V dropped 0 bases and J dropped 4; count of bases not matched to a gene: 6. As DNA, the CDR3 is TGTGCCAGCAGCCAAGAACCCAGACAGGGGGGCACTGAAGCTTTCTTT. This translates into CASSQEPRQGGTEAFF.

The genes are TRBV15 and TRBJ1-5; 7 positions match TRBD1. Germline V gene data show CDR1 as LNHNV and CDR2 as YYDKDF (reference sequence). This CDR3 region has 14 residues. The V segment lost 2 bases and the J segment 7 bases; nucleotides outside the gene matches: 5. This CDR3 reads CATSRRDRDQPQHF. In DNA, the CDR3 is TGTGCCACCAGCAGAAGAGACAGGGACCAGCCCCAGCATTTT.

The chain couples TRBV7-2 to TRBJ1-1; possible D gene TRBD1, 5 bases. Germline V gene sequence: CDR1 SGHTA, CDR2 FQGNSA. The V end was cut by 1 base, the J end by 0 bases, with 12 bases between. CDR3 length: 16 residues. Written as DNA, the CDR3 is TGTGCCAGCAGCTTAGTGGCAGGGCTCATGAACACTGAAGCTTTCTTT. Amino acids: CASSLVAGLMNTEAFF.

The chain couples TRBV12-5 to TRBJ1-1; no reliable D call. Trimming pared 0 bases from V and 2 bases from J, leaving 4 bases between. Germline V lookup: CDR1 LGHNT, CDR2 FRNRAP. This CDR3 contains 13 residues. The CDR3 sequence: CASGLVTNTEAFF. The CDR3 region has the DNA TGTGCTAGTGGTTTGGTTACTAACACTGAAGCTTTCTTT.

As to this clone: A much more abundant neighbour one base away suggests this may be a read error. This chain links TRBV14 with TRBJ2-7, with 7 bases aligning to TRBD2. Germline V gene data show CDR1 as SGHDN and CDR2 as FVKESK. This CDR3 comprises 12 residues. Trimming took 4 bases from V and 6 from J; bases not matched to a gene: 3. CDR3 loop: CASSPGGFEQYF. The DNA of the CDR3 is TGTGCCAGCAGCCCCGGGGGGTTCGAGCAGTACTTC.

The rearrangement links TRBV5-6 to TRBJ2-7; D is perhaps TRBD2 (5 bases). V lost 5 bases and J lost 4, with 10 bases in between. The CDR3 is 12 amino acids. Per germline, CDR1 SGHDT and CDR2 YYEEEE. This chain's CDR3 is CASRRVGYEQYF. The CDR3 DNA follows: TGTGCCAGCAGGCGGGTAGGATACGAGCAGTACTTC. The full variable domain, its missing parts supplied by reference TRBV5-6 and TRBJ2-7, is DAGVTQSPTHLIKTRGQQVTLRCSPKSGHDTVSWYQQALGQGPQFIFQYYEEEERQRGNFPDRFSGHQFPNYSSELNVNALLLGDSALYLCASRRVGYEQYFGPGTRLTVT.

The chain has TRBV19 and TRBJ1-6, with 7 positions matching TRBD1. The CDR3 has 14 amino acids. J gave up 9 bases and V 4 bases, and 6 bases lay outside the gene matches. Germline V CDR1 and CDR2: LNHDA, SQIVND (reference sequence). The CDR3 here is CASSTTGVGSPLHF. CDR3 bases: TGTGCCAGTAGTACTACAGGGGTAGGTTCACCCCTCCACTTT.

This clone was observed a handful of times. V is TRBV20-1 and J is TRBJ2-1; D uncertain. V lost 3 bases, J lost 0 bases, and 6 bases lay in between. The CDR3 length is 13 residues. Germline lookup yields CDR1 DFQATT and CDR2 SNEGSKA (reference sequence). The CDR3 bases are TGCAGTGCTAGTCCGAGCTCCTACAATGAGCAGTTCTTC. Its protein is CSASPSSYNEQFF.

Remarks on this clone: A much larger clone is a single base away; this may be a read error. The V gene is TRBV3-1 (or the pseudogene TRBV3-2), the J gene TRBJ1-1; the D gene is possibly TRBD1 (5 bases). Germline V gene lookup returns CDR1 LGHDT and CDR2 YNNKEL (reference sequence). There are 12 residues in the CDR3. The ends were cut back, 4 bases at V and 4 bases at J, with 7 bases in the middle. The chain's CDR3 is CASSPGSTEAFF. The CDR3 coding sequence is TGTGCCAGCAGCCCAGGGTCCACTGAAGCTTTCTTT.

The chain couples TRBV25-1 to TRBJ2-7, with 7 bases fitting TRBD1. Germline V gene data show CDR1 as MGHDK and CDR2 as SYGVNS. There are 15 residues in the CDR3. J lost 5 bases, V lost 1 base, and 8 bases had no gene match. CDR3 region: CASSESRGRNNEQYF. The CDR3, as DNA: TGTGCCAGCAGTGAATCAAGGGGGCGAAATAACGAGCAGTACTTC.

The genes are TRBV6-5 and TRBJ1-1; D gene unclear. The CDR3 consists of 14 residues. Per germline, CDR1 MNHEY and CDR2 SVGAGI. With 2 bases removed from V and 1 base from J, the gap between germline ends came to 8 bases. The CDR3 DNA reads as TGTGCCAGCAGTTACACAGTGGGGAACACTGAAGCTTTCTTT. It is translated as CASSYTVGNTEAFF.

The chain is built from TRBV7-6 and TRBJ2-7; TRBD2 matches at 11 bases. V dropped 8 bases and J dropped 6; count of bases not matched to a gene: 9. Germline loops: CDR1 SGHVS, CDR2 FNYEAQ. CDR3 size: 14 residues. The CDR3 spells CASRLLAGGPEQYF. In DNA, the CDR3 is TGTGCCAGCCGCCTTCTAGCGGGGGGTCCCGAGCAGTACTTC.

The chain couples TRBV10-3 to TRBJ2-1, with D uncertain. Trimming took off 10 bases at V and 12 bases at J, with 16 bases between the two ends. Germline V CDR1 and CDR2: ENHRY, SYGVKD. The CDR3 runs to 11 residues. CDR3: CATNDGSGQFF. The CDR3 DNA reads TGTGCCACGAACGACGGGTCCGGGCAGTTCTTC.

V and J are TRBV4-1 and TRBJ1-5; 10 nucleotides line up with TRBD1. CDR1 and CDR2 (germline): MGHRA, YSYEKL. The CDR3 totals 16 residues. The junction had 4 bases not matched to a gene; V was cut back by 0 bases and J by 5 bases. CDR3 amino acids: CASSQDATGGHQPQHF. The CDR3 DNA sequence: TGCGCCAGCAGCCAAGATGCGACAGGGGGCCATCAGCCCCAGCATTTT.

The rearrangement joins TRBV2 to TRBJ2-5; 13 positions agree with TRBD2. Trimming took 5 bases from V and 5 from J; bases not matched to a gene: 5. Germline V gene lookup returns CDR1 SNHLY and CDR2 FYNNEI. The CDR3 is 15 residues long. The DNA of the CDR3 is TGTGCCAGCAGTTTACCGGGACTAGCGGGGGAGACCCAGTACTTC. Its protein is CASSLPGLAGETQYF.

The chain couples TRBV5-1 to TRBJ2-7; D gene ambiguous. Germline CDR1 reads SGHRS; CDR2 reads YFSETQ. The CDR3 has 16 amino acids. Trimming took off 5 bases at V and 7 bases at J, with 25 bases between the two ends. Written as DNA, the CDR3 is TGCGCCAGCAGTCGCAGCAGGAATCCGGTCTTTGGGGAGCAGTACTTC. Translation: CASSRSRNPVFGEQYF.

The chain combines TRBV4-1 with TRBJ1-1; unclear D gene. Per germline, CDR1 MGHRA and CDR2 YSYEKL. The V end was cut by 3 bases, the J end by 4 bases, with 15 bases between. The CDR3 is 15 residues long. In DNA form, the CDR3 reads TGCGCCAGCAGCCATTCTGAGGGTTTTAGCACTGAAGCTTTCTTT. It translates to CASSHSEGFSTEAFF.

This clone appeared a single time. V gene TRBV7-6 combines with J gene TRBJ1-5; 9 nucleotides align to TRBD1. V was clipped by 5 bases and J by 7 bases; unmatched bases: 6. The germline V gene has CDR1 SGHVS and CDR2 FNYEAQ. The length of the CDR3 is 14 residues. In DNA, the CDR3 is TGTGCCAGCAGCCCAGGACAGGGGAACCAGCCCCAGCATTTT. Its translation: CASSPGQGNQPQHF. The variable domain in full, completed from reference TRBV7-6 and TRBJ1-5, reads GAGVSQSPRYKVTKRGQDVALRCDPISGHVSLYWYRQALGQGPEFLTYFNYEAQQDKSGLPNDRFSAERPEGSISTLTIQRTEQRDSAMYRCASSPGQGNQPQHFGDGTRLSIL.

V usage is TRBV11-2 and J usage is TRBJ1-3, with no clear D. Germline values: CDR1 SGHAT, CDR2 FQNNGV. The CDR3 is made up of 14 amino acids. With 6 bases removed from V and 2 bases from J, the gap between germline ends came to 11 bases. The chain's CDR3 is CASSSRAAGNTIYF. As DNA, the CDR3 is TGTGCCAGCAGTTCGAGGGCAGCTGGAAACACCATATATTTT. Full variable domain (missing parts from reference TRBV11-2 and TRBJ1-3): EAGVAQSPRYKIIEKRQSVAFWCNPISGHATLYWYQQILGQGPKLLIQFQNNGVVDDSQLPKDRFSAERLKGVDSTLKIQPAKLEDSAVYLCASSSRAAGNTIYFGEGSWLTVV.

This chain uses TRBV7-9 with TRBJ1-2; weak D call: TRBD1 (6 bases). Trimming removed 5 bases at V and 1 base at J, with 17 bases between. Germline V gene lookup returns CDR1 SEHNR and CDR2 FQNEAQ (reference sequence). The CDR3 extends over 16 amino acids. This CDR3 is CASSARQDERNYGYTF. CDR3 in DNA: TGTGCCAGCAGCGCCAGACAGGACGAACGTAACTATGGCTACACCTTC.

The chain recombines TRBV3-1 (or the pseudogene TRBV3-2) with TRBJ2-7, with 8 positions matching TRBD2. V was pared by 4 bases and J by 3 bases, with 5 bases of the junction left unmatched. CDR3 size: 14 residues. Germline V gene lookup returns CDR1 LGHDT and CDR2 YNNKEL (reference sequence). The DNA of the CDR3 is TGTGCCAGCAGCCCCGATCTAGCGGGCTACGAGCAGTACTTC. Translation: CASSPDLAGYEQYF.

The CDR3 spells CSVEDTGIAYEQYF. The CDR3 DNA reads TGCAGCGTTGAAGATACCGGGATCGCCTACGAGCAGTACTTC. This chain joins TRBV29-1 and TRBJ2-7; D may be TRBD2 (5 bases). Trimming took 0 bases from V and 2 from J, leaving 11 bases between them. The CDR3 sequence is 14 residues long. Germline V gene data show CDR1 as SQVTM and CDR2 as ANQGSEA.

This chain joins TRBV11-2 and TRBJ1-1; TRBD1 matches 7 bases. The CDR3 is 15 amino acids. CDR1 and CDR2 (germline): SGHAT, FQNNGV. V trimming: 4 bases; J trimming: 5 bases; junction bases outside the gene matches: 10. The CDR3 sequence is CASSSKGAGGTEAFF. As DNA, the CDR3 is TGTGCCAGCAGCTCTAAGGGGGCGGGTGGGACTGAAGCTTTCTTT.

V and J are TRBV11-2 and TRBJ1-6; TRBD1 might be the D (5 bases). This CDR3 is built from 17 residues. Germline loops: CDR1 SGHAT, CDR2 FQNNGV. Trimming left V 3 bases short and J 2 bases short, with 14 bases between. The CDR3 coding sequence is TGTGCCAGCAGCTTCGTGGCCAGGGATACCTATAATTCACCCCTCCACTTT. Its protein is CASSFVARDTYNSPLHF.

The rearrangement uses TRBV19 and TRBJ1-5; 10 nucleotides match TRBD1. Germline V gene sequence: CDR1 LNHDA, CDR2 SQIVND (reference sequence). J gave up 7 bases and V 1 base, and 4 bases lay outside the gene matches. CDR3 size: 15 residues. CDR3 nucleotides: TGTGCCAGTAGTATAGTTCGGGACAGGGGACAGCCCCAGCATTTT. Translating gives CASSIVRDRGQPQHF.

This clone was seen more than once but under ten times. The gene calls are TRBV5-1 and TRBJ2-7; D possibly corresponds to TRBD1 (5 bases). CDR1 is SGHRS and CDR2 is YFSETQ in the germline V gene. The CDR3 consists of 14 residues. V was trimmed by 2 bases and J by 2 bases, leaving 11 bases between them. The CDR3 protein is CASSFRTQAYEQYF. In DNA form, the CDR3 reads TGCGCCAGCAGCTTCAGGACACAAGCCTACGAGCAGTACTTC.

The chain carries TRBV19 and TRBJ2-3; D may be TRBD2 (5 bases). The CDR3 runs 15 residues. Germline assignment: CDR1 LNHDA and CDR2 SQIVND (reference sequence). Trimming removed 6 bases from V and 0 bases from J, with 13 bases in between. DNA of the CDR3: TGTGCCAGTAGAAAGGGAGCATCGAGCACAGATACGCAGTATTTT. This sequence encodes CASRKGASSTDTQYF.

V gene TRBV15 combines with J gene TRBJ1-1; the D is unclear. Trimming left V 2 bases short and J 1 base short, with 5 bases between. This CDR3 region has 13 residues. The V gene's germline CDR1 is LNHNV and CDR2 YYDKDF (reference sequence). CDR3 residues: CATSRTSNTEAFF. The CDR3 DNA is TGTGCCACCAGCAGAACATCGAACACTGAAGCTTTCTTT.

This clone occurred once. The chain uses TRBV16 and TRBJ2-5, with 7 bases matching TRBD2. The germline V gene encodes CDR1 KGHSY and CDR2 FQNENV. The V gene end was trimmed by 0 bases and the J gene end by 5 bases; junction bases not matched to a gene: 6. CDR3 length: 15 residues. CDR3 sequence (DNA): TGTGCCAGCAGCCAATCAGGAAGGGGAGGGGAGACCCAGTACTTC. The encoded protein is CASSQSGRGGETQYF.